Below, 17 T cell receptor beta chains from the same sample are listed, as sequenced in a study of blood T cells in healthy people across ages. The use of a sample-barcoded 5' primer and a J-beta primer mix characterized a second PCR of roughly 6 to 11 cycles. TCRdb reprocessed the 5' RACE reads via MiXCR and lists one record per CDR3 protein. Among around 710,000 distinct CDR3 sequences, 40% to 45% were seen once, and the ten largest hold under 25%. The sequencing sample was made of blood. These receptors were taken from a woman aged 60-70 years in good health.

There are a few counts of this clonotype. The chain uses TRBV20-1 and TRBJ1-5; the D is unclear. CDR3 length equals 14 residues. With 0 bases removed from V and 0 bases from J, the gap between germline ends came to 6 bases. Germline V gene lookup returns CDR1 DFQATT and CDR2 SNEGSKA (reference sequence). The CDR3 DNA reads TGCAGTGCTAGAGATCCGTATAGCAATCAGCCCCAGCATTTT. Translating it yields CSARDPYSNQPQHF.

This clonotype has just a few counts. A much larger clonotype is one base distant, so this may be a read error. V gene TRBV12-3 or TRBV12-4 combines with J gene TRBJ2-5; D possibly corresponds to TRBD2 (5 bases). V lost 0 bases to trimming and J lost 4 bases, with 15 bases between them. The length of the CDR3 is 16 residues. The CDR3 reads CASSLASIVSVETQYF. The DNA of the CDR3 is TGTGCCAGCAGTTTAGCGTCGATTGTTAGCGTAGAGACCCAGTACTTC.

The J gene is TRBJ2-7, the V gene TRBV28; the D gene is possibly TRBD2 (6 bases). Trimming took 8 bases from V and 7 from J, leaving 27 bases between them. From germline, CDR1 is MDHEN and CDR2 SYDVKM. The length of the CDR3 is 16 residues. This CDR3 is CASAGASASSYNEQYF. Here the CDR3 DNA reads TGTGCCAGCGCCGGGGCTAGCGCGAGCTCCTACAATGAGCAGTACTTC.

V usage is TRBV6-2 or TRBV6-3 and J usage is TRBJ2-3, with a tentative D call TRBD1 (5 bases). Trimming left V 7 bases short and J 5 bases short, with 16 bases between. The CDR3 is 14 residues long. CDR1 and CDR2 (germline): MNHEY, SVGEGT. The CDR3 DNA is TGTGCCAGCACTCGTGGCCAGGGCATAGATACGCAGTATTTT. Amino acid sequence: CASTRGQGIDTQYF.

This chain joins TRBV3-1 and TRBJ1-2, with a tentative D call TRBD1 (5 bases). Trimming took off 0 bases at V and 5 bases at J, with 16 bases between the two ends. Germline values: CDR1 LGHDT, CDR2 YNNKEL (reference sequence). The CDR3 extends over 16 amino acids. CDR3 sequence reads: CASSQDDSRGSYGYTF. In DNA, the CDR3 is TGTGCCAGCAGCCAAGATGATTCGAGGGGATCTTATGGCTACACCTTC.

The V call is TRBV6-2 or TRBV6-3, the J call TRBJ2-6, with D possibly matching TRBD1 (7 bases). The germline V gene has CDR1 MNHEY and CDR2 SVGEGT. V lost 6 bases and J lost 4, with 10 bases in between. This CDR3 region has 14 residues. The CDR3 protein is CASREGQGANVLTF. The CDR3 DNA is TGTGCCAGCAGGGAGGGACAGGGGGCCAACGTCCTGACTTTC.

This CDR3 reads CASSLDPSDTQYF. The DNA of the CDR3 is TGTGCCAGCAGCTTAGACCCCTCAGATACGCAGTATTTT. The rearrangement links TRBV7-9 to TRBJ2-3; D ambiguous. The germline V gene encodes CDR1 SEHNR and CDR2 FQNEAQ (reference sequence). The CDR3 has 13 amino acids. The germline V and J ends were trimmed by 1 base and 4 bases, with 6 bases remaining between them.

This chain uses TRBV11-2 with TRBJ2-1; perhaps TRBD1 as D (6 bases). The CDR3 contains 12 residues. Trimming pared 5 bases from V and 10 bases from J, leaving 12 bases between. Germline V lookup: CDR1 SGHAT, CDR2 FQNNGV. CDR3 coding DNA: TGTGCCAGCAGCCAAGATGGGACAGAGCAGTTCTTC. Protein product: CASSQDGTEQFF.

The chain employs TRBV29-1 and TRBJ2-7, with D maybe TRBD1 (6 bases). Trimming removed 4 bases at V and 6 bases at J, with 13 bases between. CDR3 length: 12 amino acids. CDR1 is SQVTM and CDR2 is ANQGSEA in the germline V gene. The DNA of the CDR3 is TGCAGCGTTGGGGCAGGGGATCCCGAGCAGTACTTC. Residues: CSVGAGDPEQYF.

J is TRBJ2-1 and V is TRBV19; 8 bases map to TRBD2. V lost 5 bases, J lost 8 bases, and 11 bases stayed unmatched. CDR3 length equals 15 residues. The germline gives CDR1 LNHDA, CDR2 SQIVND (reference sequence). The CDR3 DNA reads as TGTGCCAGTAGTTATGGTCGGGAGGGTGGATATGAGCAGTTCTTC. Amino acid sequence: CASSYGREGGYEQFF.

The chain couples TRBV29-1 to TRBJ2-4, with 8 bases matching TRBD1. The J call may be faulty, since TRBJ2-7 better matches the DNA end. The length of the CDR3 is 15 residues. Germline CDR1 and CDR2: SQVTM and ANQGSEA. This CDR3 reads CSVEVLNRGVYEQYF. The CDR3 coding sequence is TGCAGCGTTGAAGTTCTGAACAGGGGGGTCTACGAGCAGTACTTC.

The chain links TRBV5-6 to TRBJ2-4, with 11 bases fitting TRBD1. Near its end, the DNA agrees better with TRBJ2-7, so the J call may be wrong. CDR3 length equals 15 residues. Germline-derived CDR1 and CDR2 are SGHDT and YYEEEE. CDR3 sequence reads: CASSLVGTGGYEQYF. CDR3 bases: TGTGCCAGCAGCTTGGTCGGGACAGGGGGGTACGAGCAGTACTTC.

This clonotype has a count of ten or more. The chain joins TRBV4-2 to TRBJ2-3; possible D gene TRBD2, 5 bases. The V gene lost 0 bases and the J gene lost 7 bases, with 14 bases spanning the gap. The CDR3 consists of 15 residues. The V gene's germline CDR1 is LGHNA and CDR2 YNFKEQ. The CDR3 sequence: CASSQDVLASNTQYF. CDR3 DNA sequence: TGTGCCAGCAGCCAAGATGTCCTAGCATCCAATACGCAGTATTTT.

This clonotype was detected only a few times. V gene TRBV20-1 combines with J gene TRBJ1-2; no definite D call. The germline V gene encodes CDR1 DFQATT and CDR2 SNEGSKA (reference sequence). The CDR3 spans 11 residues. CDR3 sequence: CRVDTTYGYTF. The CDR3 coding sequence is TGCAGGGTAGACACCACCTATGGCTACACCTTC.

Note on this clonotype: The junction departs from the called germline gene at one end, perhaps through a read error. The rearrangement links TRBV20-1 to TRBJ2-7; 13 bases align to TRBD2. This CDR3 is 14 amino acids long. Germline values: CDR1 DFQATT, CDR2 SNEGSKA (reference sequence). The CDR3 coding sequence is TGCAGTGCAGTGGGACTAGCGGGATCCTGCGAGCAGTACTTC. This sequence encodes CSAVGLAGSCEQYF.

A few counts support this clonotype. This rearrangement joins TRBV7-2 to TRBJ1-6; TRBD1 agrees at 9 bases. Germline V gene lookup returns CDR1 SGHTA and CDR2 FQGNSA. The CDR3 covers 16 residues. V lost 0 bases and J lost 10; bases outside the gene matches: 7. CDR3 amino acids: CASSLATGGRGSPLHF. CDR3 nucleotides: TGTGCCAGCAGCTTAGCAACAGGGGGCAGAGGATCACCCCTCCACTTT.

This clonotype was detected only a few times. The chain recombines TRBV5-6 with TRBJ2-2; D might be TRBD1 (6 bases). The CDR3 has 16 amino acids. V was clipped by 4 bases and J by 0 bases, with 13 bases between them. Germline values: CDR1 SGHDT, CDR2 YYEEEE. CDR3 sequence (DNA): TGTGCCAGCAGCCTCGACAGGTCTTCGAACACCGGGGAGCTGTTTTTT. This encodes CASSLDRSSNTGELFF.